A single sample is the source of the 32 T cell receptor beta chains below, sequenced in a study of Ad26.COV2.S vaccination and SARS-CoV-2 variants. Generated by immunoSEQ multiplex PCR, the TCRdb table keeps only in-frame clones and is missing some. The table records roughly 460,000 clones, 80% to 90% of them present only once. The treatment here: some 19 received Ad26.COV2.S at low or high dose, single or two shots; about 5 received placebo; per-sample allocation not given. Sampling was performed 63 days after the first vaccine or placebo injection. The specimen comprised peripheral blood, sampled in a trial of Ad26.COV2.S vaccine versus placebo. These receptor sequences come from a person between 18 and 65 years old who received the Ad26.COV2.S COVID-19 vaccine or a placebo.

The chain recombines TRBV4-3 with TRBJ1-2; TRBD1 matches at 8 bases. J was trimmed by 6 bases and V by 3 bases; bases with no gene match: 9. CDR1 and CDR2 (germline): LGHNA, YSLEER. The CDR3 is 15 amino acids. CDR3 coding DNA: TGCGCCAGCAGCCAGCACCTGACAGGGGACGATGGCTACACCTTC. Translated, it gives CASSQHLTGDDGYTF.

This chain connects TRBV11-2 to TRBJ2-7; 9 bases agree with TRBD2. CDR1 is SGHAT and CDR2 is FQNNGV in the germline V gene. The length of the CDR3 is 19 residues. The V and J ends lost 2 bases and 3 bases, in that order; junction bases with no gene match: 17. As DNA, the CDR3 is TGTGCCAGCAGCTTATTCGGGGCTAGCGGGACGGCTCGAGACTACGAGCAGTACTTC. It yields the protein CASSLFGASGTARDYEQYF.

The chain joins TRBV3-1 (or the pseudogene TRBV3-2) to TRBJ2-7; possibly TRBD2 for D (6 bases). V lost 0 bases to trimming and J lost 0 bases, with 9 bases between them. Germline V CDR1 and CDR2: LGHDT, YNNKEL (reference sequence). The CDR3 contains 15 residues. Here the CDR3 DNA reads TGTGCCAGCAGCCAAGAACGGGGGTACTCCTACGAGCAGTACTTC. Protein sequence: CASSQERGYSYEQYF.

CDR3 sequence reads: CASSQIVQGYEQYF. The CDR3 coding sequence is TGCGCCAGCAGCCAGATAGTACAGGGTTACGAGCAGTACTTC. V gene TRBV5-1 combines with J gene TRBJ2-7, with D possibly matching TRBD1 (6 bases). Between the trimmed V and J ends, which lost 4 bases and 4 bases, there was a span of 15 bases. Germline values: CDR1 SGHRS, CDR2 YFSETQ. The CDR3 extends over 14 amino acids.

The gene calls are TRBV30 and TRBJ1-5; TRBD1 aligns across 9 bases. This CDR3 has 15 amino acids. CDR1 and CDR2 (germline): GTSNPN, SVGIG (reference sequence). Trimming at V came to 3 bases and at J to 11 bases, leaving 14 bases not matched to a gene. The chain's CDR3 is CAWSQQGQGFVAQHF. The CDR3 region has the DNA TGTGCCTGGAGCCAACAGGGACAGGGATTCGTAGCCCAGCATTTT.

The rearrangement joins TRBV5-1 to TRBJ2-1; 11 nucleotides line up with TRBD2. The CDR3 sequence is 15 residues long. The germline CDR1 and CDR2 sequences are SGHRS and YFSETQ. J gave up 7 bases and V 1 base, and 4 bases lay outside the gene matches. CDR3 nucleotides: TGCGCCAGCAGCTTGAGTCTAGCGGGAGGAAATGAGCAGTTCTTC. Amino acid sequence: CASSLSLAGGNEQFF.

The gene calls are TRBV7-2 and TRBJ2-2; D gene uncertain. Looked up from germline, CDR1 is SGHTA and CDR2 is FQGNSA. This CDR3 region has 14 residues. Trimming left V 5 bases short and J 1 base short, with 8 bases between. The chain's CDR3 is CASSPMENTGELFF. The CDR3 DNA reads TGTGCCAGCAGCCCAATGGAGAACACCGGGGAGCTGTTTTTT.

V usage is TRBV4-1 and J usage is TRBJ1-2; D remains ambiguous. Trimming cost V 2 bases and J 2 bases, with 12 bases left between them. The CDR3 extends over 15 amino acids. Germline V gene lookup returns CDR1 MGHRA and CDR2 YSYEKL. The CDR3 nucleotides read TGCGCCAGCAGCCAAATTCTGACACGGAACTATGGCTACACCTTC. Translated, it gives CASSQILTRNYGYTF.

The chain couples TRBV6-5 to TRBJ2-7; D is ambiguous. This CDR3 spans 13 amino acids. CDR1 is MNHEY, CDR2 SVGAGI, per germline. The V end lost 7 bases, the J end lost 4 bases, and 14 bases lay between the germline ends. CDR3 amino acids: CASIRSLNYEQYF. The CDR3 coding sequence is TGTGCCAGCATCCGAAGCCTAAATTACGAGCAGTACTTC.

The chain couples TRBV4-3 to TRBJ1-4, with 9 positions matching TRBD1. CDR1 is LGHNA, CDR2 YSLEER, per germline. Trimming removed 4 bases from V and 8 bases from J; junction bases left unmatched: 20. The CDR3 extends over 19 amino acids. This CDR3 is CASSRHGQGFSPGAEKLFF. The CDR3 DNA is TGCGCCAGCAGCCGCCATGGACAGGGGTTTTCCCCCGGCGCAGAAAAACTGTTTTTT.

This chain links TRBV6-5 with TRBJ2-1; 7 bases match TRBD2. In germline, CDR1 is MNHEY, CDR2 SVGAGI. The V segment lost 2 bases and the J segment 8 bases; nucleotides outside the gene matches: 9. The CDR3 has 15 amino acids. The CDR3 sequence: CASSYGLGVQDEQFF. CDR3 in DNA: TGTGCCAGCAGTTACGGACTAGGAGTTCAGGATGAGCAGTTCTTC.

The chain couples TRBV27 to TRBJ2-5, with 12 positions matching TRBD1. From germline, CDR1 is MNHEY and CDR2 SMNVEV (reference sequence). This CDR3 contains 14 residues. V shed 4 bases, J shed 7 bases, and the junction held 4 bases outside the gene matches. The CDR3 sequence is CASSWDRGRGTQYF. The CDR3 coding sequence is TGTGCCAGCAGTTGGGACAGGGGGCGGGGGACCCAGTACTTC.

V usage is TRBV9 and J usage is TRBJ2-1; TRBD2 aligns across 7 bases. Trimming took 0 bases from V and 1 from J; bases not matched to a gene: 10. Germline V gene sequence: CDR1 SGDLS, CDR2 YYNGEE. The CDR3 length is 18 residues. CDR3 residues: CASSVGVGGSVSYNEQFF. CDR3 nucleotide sequence: TGTGCCAGCAGCGTAGGTGTGGGCGGGAGTGTTTCCTACAATGAGCAGTTCTTC. Drawing the rest from reference TRBV9 and TRBJ2-1, the complete variable domain is DSGVTQTPKHLITATGQRVTLRCSPRSGDLSVYWYQQSLDQGLQFLIQYYNGEERAKGNILERFSAQQFPDLHSELNLSSLELGDSALYFCASSVGVGGSVSYNEQFFGPGTRLTVL.

The rearrangement uses TRBV7-3 and TRBJ2-5; D is possibly TRBD2 (5 bases). The V end lost 0 bases, the J end lost 5 bases, and 13 bases lay between the germline ends. CDR1 and CDR2 (germline): SGHTA, FQGTGA. The CDR3 loop spans 15 amino acids. The CDR3 coding sequence is TGTGCCAGCAGCTTAACGTTCGGGCCGGGGGAGACCCAGTACTTC. Translating gives CASSLTFGPGETQYF.

The gene calls are TRBV4-3 and TRBJ1-3, with D unresolved. V lost 2 bases to trimming and J lost 0 bases, with 8 bases between them. There are 15 residues in the CDR3. Germline CDR1 reads LGHNA; CDR2 reads YSLEER. CDR3 bases: TGCGCCAGCAGCCAAACAGTGGGCTCTGGAAACACCATATATTTT. This translates into CASSQTVGSGNTIYF.

This clone was detected once. The chain employs TRBV7-3 and TRBJ1-1, with no clear D. The V gene lost 5 bases and the J gene lost 10 bases, with 14 bases spanning the gap. Germline CDR1 and CDR2: SGHTA and FQGTGA. This CDR3 comprises 12 residues. The CDR3, as DNA: TGTGCCAGCAGCACCCCCCCCGGGGTAGCTTTCTTT. As protein: CASSTPPGVAFF.

The V call is TRBV2, the J call TRBJ1-3; tentative D call: TRBD1 (6 bases). V lost 5 bases and J lost 4, with 12 bases in between. Germline lookup yields CDR1 SNHLY and CDR2 FYNNEI. The CDR3 runs 14 residues. DNA for the CDR3: TGTGCCAGCAGTCAACAGGGTGCGGGAAACACCATATATTTT. Amino acids: CASSQQGAGNTIYF.

The table lists this clone with a count of one. V and J are TRBV20-1 and TRBJ1-6, with D possibly TRBD1 on 5 matching bases. Trimming pared 3 bases from V and 6 bases from J, leaving 9 bases between. The CDR3 has 13 residues. Germline V CDR1 and CDR2: DFQATT, SNEGSKA (reference sequence). CDR3 region: CSASLGTNSPLHF. In nucleotides, the CDR3 is TGCAGTGCTAGTTTAGGGACTAATTCACCCCTCCACTTT.

The chain joins TRBV5-1 to TRBJ2-3; 8 bases are shared with TRBD2. CDR3 length: 18 residues. V lost 2 bases, J lost 0 bases, and 11 bases stayed unmatched. The V gene's germline CDR1 is SGHRS and CDR2 YFSETQ. The CDR3 loop reads CASSFTVLVAGSTDTQYF. CDR3 DNA: TGCGCCAGCAGCTTTACGGTTCTGGTAGCGGGGAGCACAGATACGCAGTATTTT.

This clone was recorded a few times. The chain employs TRBV3-1 (or the pseudogene TRBV3-2) and TRBJ1-5, with 10 bases that match TRBD1. This CDR3 comprises 14 residues. V lost 5 bases and J lost 6; bases outside the gene matches: 4. The germline V gene encodes CDR1 LGHDT and CDR2 YNNKEL (reference sequence). The CDR3 DNA sequence: TGTGCCAGCAGCTTCGGACAGGGGGGTCAGCCCCAGCATTTT. It specifies CASSFGQGGQPQHF.

The DNA of the CDR3 is TGTGCCAGCAGCCAATACTATGAGCAGTTCTTC. This codes for CASSQYYEQFF. V usage is TRBV4-2 and J usage is TRBJ2-1; D is uncertain. V lost 2 bases and J 8 bases, leaving 4 bases between the germline ends. The CDR3 runs to 11 residues. CDR1 is LGHNA, CDR2 YNFKEQ, per germline.

V gene TRBV3-1 (or the pseudogene TRBV3-2) combines with J gene TRBJ2-7, with 8 bases identical to TRBD2. Trimming at V came to 4 bases and at J to 6 bases, leaving 8 bases not matched to a gene. Germline V gene sequence: CDR1 LGHDT, CDR2 YNNKEL (reference sequence). This CDR3 is 14 amino acids long. CDR3 nucleotides: TGTGCCAGCAGCCTCCGGGGACTAGTAGGCGAGCAGTACTTC. Translation gives CASSLRGLVGEQYF.

This chain links TRBV12-3 or TRBV12-4 with TRBJ2-7; D is perhaps TRBD2 (5 bases). Trimming stripped 3 bases from V and 2 bases from J, with 5 bases between. The CDR3 contains 12 residues. CDR3 sequence: CASSLRAYEQYF. CDR3 bases: TGTGCCAGCAGTTTGAGGGCCTACGAGCAGTACTTC.

The CDR3 region has the DNA TGTGCCAGCAGCTACGGACAGTCTAGCACAGATACGCAGTATTTT. This encodes CASSYGQSSTDTQYF. This sequence joins TRBV7-9 and TRBJ2-3, with a possible D match to TRBD1 (6 bases). From germline, CDR1 is SEHNR and CDR2 FQNEAQ (reference sequence). The CDR3 runs 15 residues. The V and J ends lost 4 bases and 0 bases respectively, with 11 bases between them.

V is TRBV11-2 and J is TRBJ2-7, with no clear D. CDR3 length: 13 residues. CDR1 and CDR2 from the germline V gene are SGHAT and FQNNGV. V was cut by 1 base and J by 3 bases, with 7 bases left in between. For the CDR3, the DNA is TGTGCCAGCAGCTTAGTCCAGAGCTACGAGCAGTACTTC. The encoded protein is CASSLVQSYEQYF.

V is TRBV6-5 and J is TRBJ2-7; maybe TRBD2 (5 bases). The CDR3 spans 13 residues. V lost 6 bases, J lost 1 base, and 10 bases lay in between. Germline lookup yields CDR1 MNHEY and CDR2 SVGAGI. The CDR3 DNA sequence: TGTGCCAGCAGACGCCGGGGTTCCTACGAGCAGTACTTC. It translates to CASRRRGSYEQYF.

This chain connects TRBV6-5 to TRBJ1-4; D unclear. Per germline, CDR1 MNHEY and CDR2 SVGAGI. Trimming shortened V by 2 bases and J by 8 bases, and 18 bases separated the two germline ends. This CDR3 region has 16 residues. The DNA for the CDR3 is TGTGCCAGCAGTTACGATTACACTCGGGTACGGGAAAAACTGTTTTTT. Translating it yields CASSYDYTRVREKLFF.

The CDR3 region is CAPILVPDYEQYF. The CDR3 DNA sequence: TGCGCGCCCATTCTAGTCCCGGACTACGAGCAGTACTTC. The J gene is TRBJ2-7, the V gene TRBV5-1; unclear D gene. The CDR3 is 13 amino acids. The V gene's germline CDR1 is SGHRS and CDR2 YFSETQ. The whole variable domain, filled in from reference TRBV5-1 and TRBJ2-7, reads KAGVTQTPRYLIKTRGQQVTLSCSPISGHRSVSWYQQTPGQGLQFLFEYFSETQRNKGNFPGRFSGRQFSNSRSEMNVSTLELGDSALYLCAPILVPDYEQYFGPGTRLTVT.

The chain is built from TRBV3-1 (or the pseudogene TRBV3-2) and TRBJ2-2; TRBD2 matches at 10 bases. The V gene's germline CDR1 is LGHDT and CDR2 YNNKEL (reference sequence). Trimming removed 1 base from V and 6 bases from J; junction bases left unmatched: 5. This CDR3 spans 16 amino acids. The CDR3 sequence is CASSQGIAGGAGELFF. CDR3 in DNA: TGTGCCAGCAGCCAAGGAATAGCGGGGGGCGCCGGGGAGCTGTTTTTT.

V usage is TRBV6-5 and J usage is TRBJ2-7; no clear D. CDR3 length equals 10 residues. V was cut by 8 bases and J by 3 bases, with 5 bases left in between. Per the germline V gene, CDR1 is MNHEY and CDR2 is SVGAGI. The CDR3 loop is CASGIYEQYF. The CDR3 DNA follows: TGTGCCAGCGGTATCTACGAGCAGTACTTC.

The J gene is TRBJ1-3, the V gene TRBV7-2; no firm D call. Germline loops: CDR1 SGHTA, CDR2 FQGNSA. The CDR3 is made up of 17 amino acids. The V end was cut by 5 bases, the J end by 0 bases, with 17 bases between. CDR3 in amino acids: CASSMMGGISSGNTIYF. CDR3 nucleotide sequence: TGTGCCAGCAGCATGATGGGTGGGATTAGCTCTGGAAACACCATATATTTT.

The gene calls are TRBV7-6 and TRBJ2-5; 8 bases line up with TRBD1. The germline gives CDR1 SGHVS, CDR2 FNYEAQ. This CDR3 has 16 amino acids. V shed 3 bases, J shed 4 bases, and the junction held 10 bases outside the gene matches. The CDR3 DNA follows: TGTGCCAGCAGCTTCGGGAATCGGGACAGGTTAGAGACCCAGTACTTC. This sequence encodes CASSFGNRDRLETQYF.